A single sample gave rise to the 8 T cell receptor beta chains below, sequenced in a study of cytomegalovirus exposure and HLA in healthy donors. Primers: 60 Vbeta forward and 13 Jbeta reverse. Profiled with immunoSEQ multiplex PCR; TCRdb holds only in-frame clones, not every one. The repertoire includes over 150,000 clones, around 83% of them detected once, and roughly 1.2% sits in the top ten. Material for sequencing was PBMCs. The receptor set was obtained from a girl under 10 years old in good health and CMV-seropositive.

The rearrangement links TRBV25-1 to TRBJ2-1; D possibly corresponds to TRBD2 (6 bases). CDR1 and CDR2 (germline): MGHDK, SYGVNS. Trimming stripped 1 base from V and 0 bases from J, with 16 bases between. The CDR3 spans 18 residues. The CDR3 DNA follows: TGTGCCAGCAGTGAATTGGGCGGGATGGCGAGCTCCTACAATGAGCAGTTCTTC. It specifies CASSELGGMASSYNEQFF.

This clone turned up a few times. The chain uses TRBV5-1 and TRBJ2-7; a weak D match, TRBD2 (5 bases). Trimming left V 4 bases short and J 6 bases short, with 20 bases between. This CDR3 has 15 amino acids. CDR1 and CDR2 from the germline V gene are SGHRS and YFSETQ. The CDR3, as DNA: TGCGCCAGCAGCCTGGTGTTGGGTCAGCGGCGCGAGCAGTACTTC. This translates into CASSLVLGQRREQYF.

This chain's CDR3 is CASSHWRSETYEQYF. CDR3 bases: TGTGCCAGCAGCCACTGGAGAAGCGAAACCTACGAGCAGTACTTC. The V call is TRBV11-2, the J call TRBJ2-7; D gene ambiguous. The germline V and J ends were trimmed by 5 bases and 2 bases, with 16 bases remaining between them. This CDR3 is built from 15 residues. From germline, CDR1 is SGHAT and CDR2 FQNNGV.

V usage is TRBV5-8 and J usage is TRBJ1-1; D call uncertain. The germline V and J ends were trimmed by 1 base and 0 bases, with 4 bases remaining between them. The CDR3 spans 13 residues. Germline loops: CDR1 SGHTS, CDR2 YDEGEE. Here the CDR3 DNA reads TGTGCCAGCAGCTTGAGAGTGAACACTGAAGCTTTCTTT. Its protein product is CASSLRVNTEAFF.

The chain employs TRBV10-3 and TRBJ1-5; 8 bases match TRBD1. CDR3 size: 17 residues. Germline V gene sequence: CDR1 ENHRY, CDR2 SYGVKD. J gave up 1 base and V 6 bases, and 11 bases lay outside the gene matches. CDR3 region: CAIRGNATGGSNQPQHF. The DNA for the CDR3 is TGTGCCATCAGGGGGAACGCCACAGGGGGAAGCAATCAGCCCCAGCATTTT.

As to this clone: One end of the junction varies from germline; a read error may be responsible. The chain has TRBV7-9 and TRBJ1-4; 8 bases fit TRBD1. The CDR3 has 18 residues. Germline values: CDR1 SEHNR, CDR2 FQNEAQ (reference sequence). CDR3 DNA: TGTTCCAGCAGCTTAGGGACAGGAGGTATACGGGCTAATGAAAAACTGTTTTTT. As protein: CSSSLGTGGIRANEKLFF. Full variable domain (missing parts from reference TRBV7-9 and TRBJ1-4): DTGVSQNPRHKITKRGQNVTFRCDPISEHNRLYWYRQTLGQGPEFLTYFQNEAQLEKSRLLSDRFSAERPKGSFSTLEIQRTEQGDSAMYLCSSSLGTGGIRANEKLFFGSGTQLSVL.

V is TRBV5-8 and J is TRBJ1-2; D possibly corresponds to TRBD1 (6 bases). CDR1 and CDR2 (germline): SGHTS, YDEGEE. Trimming removed 2 bases at V and 7 bases at J, with 18 bases between. The CDR3 is 15 residues long. CDR3 sequence (DNA): TGTGCCAGCAGCTTTTCCGACAGGACCCATGGTGGCTACACCTTC. Translation: CASSFSDRTHGGYTF.

This clone was detected many times. This chain links TRBV7-2 with TRBJ2-6, with 12 bases lining up with TRBD2. Germline CDR1 and CDR2: SGHTA and FQGNSA. After removal of 5 bases from V and 1 base from J, the junction contained 6 bases not matched to a gene. The CDR3 contains 18 residues. The CDR3 nucleotides read TGTGCCAGCAGCCCAGGACTAGCGGGAAATTCTGGGGCCAACGTCCTGACTTTC. This codes for CASSPGLAGNSGANVLTF.